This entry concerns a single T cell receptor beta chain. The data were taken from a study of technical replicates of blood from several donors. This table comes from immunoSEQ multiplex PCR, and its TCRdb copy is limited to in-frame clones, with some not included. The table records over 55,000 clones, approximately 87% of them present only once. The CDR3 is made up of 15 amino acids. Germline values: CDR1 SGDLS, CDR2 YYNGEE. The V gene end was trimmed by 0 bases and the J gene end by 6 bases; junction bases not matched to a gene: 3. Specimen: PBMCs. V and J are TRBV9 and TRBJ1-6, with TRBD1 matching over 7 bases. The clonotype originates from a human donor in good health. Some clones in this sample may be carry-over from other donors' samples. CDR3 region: CASSVGDSGNSPLHF. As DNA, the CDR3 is TGTGCCAGCAGCGTAGGGGACAGCGGTAATTCACCCCTCCACTTT.